The entry below gives a single T cell receptor beta chain sequence along with its context. Its antigen is not identified. The junction had 3 bases not matched to a gene; V was cut back by 3 bases and J by 5 bases. This CDR3 is 15 amino acids long. From germline, CDR1 is SGDLS and CDR2 YYNGEE. PCR involved 60 Vbeta and 13 Jbeta primers. TCRdb's table, derived via immunoSEQ multiplex PCR, lists solely in-frame clones and lacks some. The sample consists of about 130,000 clones, about 74% of them appearing once. This entry is derived from a study of cytomegalovirus exposure and HLA in healthy donors. General study findings and limits: Highly shared sequence variants in one cluster were likely a sequencing artifact.

The sequenced sample consisted of PBMCs. This TCR was sampled from a woman between 50 and 59 years old in good health and CMV-seropositive. The V and J genes are TRBV9 and TRBJ2-1; 12 nucleotides align to TRBD2. CDR3 DNA: TGTGCCAGCAGCGAGCTAGCGGGGGGGAACAATGAGCAGTTCTTC. Translation: CASSELAGGNNEQFF.